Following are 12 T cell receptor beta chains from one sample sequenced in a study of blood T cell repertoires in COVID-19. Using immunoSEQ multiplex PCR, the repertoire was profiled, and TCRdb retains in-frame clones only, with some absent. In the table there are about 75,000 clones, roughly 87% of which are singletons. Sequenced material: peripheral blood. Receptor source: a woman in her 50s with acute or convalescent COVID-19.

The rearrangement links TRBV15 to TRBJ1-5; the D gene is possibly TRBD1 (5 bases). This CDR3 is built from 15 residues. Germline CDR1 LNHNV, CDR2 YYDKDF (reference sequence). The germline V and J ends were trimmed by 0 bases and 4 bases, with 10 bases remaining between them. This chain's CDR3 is CATSRDKGFNQPQHF. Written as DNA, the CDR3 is TGTGCCACCAGCAGAGATAAGGGGTTTAATCAGCCCCAGCATTTT.

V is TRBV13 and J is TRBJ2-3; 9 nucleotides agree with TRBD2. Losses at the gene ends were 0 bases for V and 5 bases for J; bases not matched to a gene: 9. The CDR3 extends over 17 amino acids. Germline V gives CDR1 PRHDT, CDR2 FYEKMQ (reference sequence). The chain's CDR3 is CASSLGFSGGPEDTQYF. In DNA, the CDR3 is TGTGCCAGCAGCTTAGGATTCAGCGGGGGGCCCGAAGATACGCAGTATTTT.

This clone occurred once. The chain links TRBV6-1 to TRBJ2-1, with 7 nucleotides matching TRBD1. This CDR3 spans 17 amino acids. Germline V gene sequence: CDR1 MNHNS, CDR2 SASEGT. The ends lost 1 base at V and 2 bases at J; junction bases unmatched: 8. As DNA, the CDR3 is TGTGCCAGCAGTGAAGTTTTAGGGGGCCCGGCCTACAATGAGCAGTTCTTC. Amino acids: CASSEVLGGPAYNEQFF.

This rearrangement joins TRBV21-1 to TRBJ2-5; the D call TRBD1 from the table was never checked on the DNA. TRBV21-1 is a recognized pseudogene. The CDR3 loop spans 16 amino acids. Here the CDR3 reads CASSKCWDSGGETQYF. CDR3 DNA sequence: TGTGCCAGCAGCAAATGTTGGGACAGCGGAGGGGAGACCCAGTACTTC.

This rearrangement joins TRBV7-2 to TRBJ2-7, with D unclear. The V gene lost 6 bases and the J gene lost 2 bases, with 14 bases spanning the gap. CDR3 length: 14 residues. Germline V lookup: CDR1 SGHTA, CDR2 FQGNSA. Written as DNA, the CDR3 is TGTGCCAGCAGTATATACAGTGCTACCTACGAGCAGTACTTC. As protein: CASSIYSATYEQYF. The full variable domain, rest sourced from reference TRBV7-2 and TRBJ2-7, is GAGVSQSPSNKVTEKGKDVELRCDPISGHTALYWYRQSLGQGLEFLIYFQGNSAPDKSGLPSDRFSAERTGGSVSTLTIQRTQQEDSAVYLCASSIYSATYEQYFGPGTRLTVT.

The CDR3 protein is CATSDFSGSDTQYF. The DNA for the CDR3 is TGTGCCACCAGTGATTTTTCAGGGTCAGATACGCAGTATTTT. The chain is built from TRBV24-1 and TRBJ2-3, with D perhaps TRBD1 (5 bases). The CDR3 has 14 amino acids. The V end lost 1 base, the J end lost 4 bases, and 8 bases lay between the germline ends. Germline V CDR1 and CDR2: KGHDR, SFDVKD.

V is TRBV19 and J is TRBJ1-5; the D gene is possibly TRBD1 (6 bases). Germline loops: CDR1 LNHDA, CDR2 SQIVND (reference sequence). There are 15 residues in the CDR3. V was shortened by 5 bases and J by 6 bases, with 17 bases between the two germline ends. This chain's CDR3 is CASSPPTGTGQPQHF. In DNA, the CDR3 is TGTGCCAGTAGTCCCCCGACAGGCACGGGTCAGCCCCAGCATTTT.

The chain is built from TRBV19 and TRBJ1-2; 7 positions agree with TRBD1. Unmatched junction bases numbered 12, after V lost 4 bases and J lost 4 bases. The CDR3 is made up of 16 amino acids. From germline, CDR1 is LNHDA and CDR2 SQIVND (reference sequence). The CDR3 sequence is CASSTLTGTVSYGYTF. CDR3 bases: TGTGCCAGTAGTACGCTGACCGGGACAGTCAGCTATGGCTACACCTTC.

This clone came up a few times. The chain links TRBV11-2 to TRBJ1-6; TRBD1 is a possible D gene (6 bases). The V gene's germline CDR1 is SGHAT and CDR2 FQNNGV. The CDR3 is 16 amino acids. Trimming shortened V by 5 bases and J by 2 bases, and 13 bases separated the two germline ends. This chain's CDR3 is CASSRTGSAYNSPLHF. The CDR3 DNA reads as TGTGCCAGCAGCCGTACAGGGTCCGCCTATAATTCACCCCTCCACTTT.

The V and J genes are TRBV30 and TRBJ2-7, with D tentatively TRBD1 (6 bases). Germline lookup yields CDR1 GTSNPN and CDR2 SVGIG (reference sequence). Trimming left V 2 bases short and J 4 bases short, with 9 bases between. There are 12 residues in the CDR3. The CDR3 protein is CAWSLRGYEQYF. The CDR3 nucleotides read TGTGCCTGGAGTCTTAGGGGGTACGAGCAGTACTTC.

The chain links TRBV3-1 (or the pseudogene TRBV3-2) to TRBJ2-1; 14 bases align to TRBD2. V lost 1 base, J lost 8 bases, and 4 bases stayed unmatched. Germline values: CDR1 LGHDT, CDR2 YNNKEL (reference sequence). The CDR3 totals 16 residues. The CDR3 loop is CASSQGLAGGPYEQFF. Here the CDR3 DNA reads TGTGCCAGCAGCCAAGGACTAGCGGGAGGGCCGTATGAGCAGTTCTTC.

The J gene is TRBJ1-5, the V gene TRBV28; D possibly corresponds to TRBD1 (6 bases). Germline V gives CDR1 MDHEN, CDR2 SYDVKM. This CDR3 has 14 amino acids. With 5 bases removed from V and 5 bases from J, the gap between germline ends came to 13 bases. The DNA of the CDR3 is TGTGCCAGCAGTATCCCGGGGGGGCATCAGCCCCAGCATTTT. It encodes CASSIPGGHQPQHF. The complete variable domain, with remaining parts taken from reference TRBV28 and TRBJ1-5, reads DVKVTQSSRYLVKRTGEKVFLECVQDMDHENMFWYRQDPGLGLRLIYFSYDVKMKEKGDIPEGYSVSREKKERFSLILESASTNQTSMYLCASSIPGGHQPQHFGDGTRLSIL.